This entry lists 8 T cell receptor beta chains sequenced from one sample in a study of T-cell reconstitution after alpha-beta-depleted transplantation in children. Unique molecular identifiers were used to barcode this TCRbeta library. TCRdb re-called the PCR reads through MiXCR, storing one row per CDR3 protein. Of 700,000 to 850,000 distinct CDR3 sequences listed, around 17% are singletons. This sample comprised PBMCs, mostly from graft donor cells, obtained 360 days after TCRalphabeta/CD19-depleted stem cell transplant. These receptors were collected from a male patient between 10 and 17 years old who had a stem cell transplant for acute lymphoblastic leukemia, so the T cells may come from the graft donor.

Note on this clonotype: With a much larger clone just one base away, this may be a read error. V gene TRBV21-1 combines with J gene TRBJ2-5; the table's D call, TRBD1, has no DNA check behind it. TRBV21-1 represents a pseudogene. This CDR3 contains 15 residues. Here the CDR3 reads CASSKDSPLRETQYF. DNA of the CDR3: TGTGCCAGCAGCAAAGATTCCCCCCTGAGGGAGACCCAGTACTTC.

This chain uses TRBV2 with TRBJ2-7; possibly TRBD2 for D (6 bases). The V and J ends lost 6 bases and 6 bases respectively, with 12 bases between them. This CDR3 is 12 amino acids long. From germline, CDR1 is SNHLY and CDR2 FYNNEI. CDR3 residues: CASRGIAVEQYF. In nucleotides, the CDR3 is TGTGCCAGCAGAGGGATAGCGGTCGAGCAGTACTTC.

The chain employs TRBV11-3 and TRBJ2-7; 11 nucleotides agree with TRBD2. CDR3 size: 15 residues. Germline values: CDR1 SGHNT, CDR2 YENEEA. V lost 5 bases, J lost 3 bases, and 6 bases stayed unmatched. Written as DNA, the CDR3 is TGTGCCAGCAGCGCGGGACTAGCGGACTTCTACGAGCAGTACTTC. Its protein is CASSAGLADFYEQYF.

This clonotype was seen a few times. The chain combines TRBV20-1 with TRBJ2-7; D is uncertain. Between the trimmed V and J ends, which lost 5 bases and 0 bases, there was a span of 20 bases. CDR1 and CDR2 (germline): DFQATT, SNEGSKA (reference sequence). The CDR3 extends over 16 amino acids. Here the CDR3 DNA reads TGCAGTGCTTTGGTTCCTCCCATACTGAGCTCCTACGAGCAGTACTTC. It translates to CSALVPPILSSYEQYF.

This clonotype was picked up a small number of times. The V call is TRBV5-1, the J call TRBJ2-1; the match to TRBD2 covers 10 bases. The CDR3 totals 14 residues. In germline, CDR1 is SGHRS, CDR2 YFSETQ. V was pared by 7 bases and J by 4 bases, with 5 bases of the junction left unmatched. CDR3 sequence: CASQAGGSYNEQFF. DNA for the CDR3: TGCGCCAGCCAAGCGGGAGGGTCGTACAATGAGCAGTTCTTC.

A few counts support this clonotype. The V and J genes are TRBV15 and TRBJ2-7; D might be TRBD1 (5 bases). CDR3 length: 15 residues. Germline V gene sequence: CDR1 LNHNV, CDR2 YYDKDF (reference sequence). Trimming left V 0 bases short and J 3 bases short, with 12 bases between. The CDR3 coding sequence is TGTGCCACCAGCAGAGAAGGGGCGGATTACTACGAGCAGTACTTC. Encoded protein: CATSREGADYYEQYF.

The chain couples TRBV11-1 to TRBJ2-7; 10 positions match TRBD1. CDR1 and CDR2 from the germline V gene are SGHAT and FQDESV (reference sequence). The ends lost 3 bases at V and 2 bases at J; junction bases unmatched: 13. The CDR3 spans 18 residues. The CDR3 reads CASSFLTPTGGVTYEQYF. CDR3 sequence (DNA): TGTGCCAGCAGCTTCTTAACTCCGACAGGGGGCGTAACCTACGAGCAGTACTTC. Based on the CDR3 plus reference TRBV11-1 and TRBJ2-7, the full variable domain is EAEVAQSPRYKITEKSQAVAFWCDPISGHATLYWYRQILGQGPELLVQFQDESVVDDSQLPKDRFSAERLKGVDSTLKIQPAELGDSAMYLCASSFLTPTGGVTYEQYFGPGTRLTVT.

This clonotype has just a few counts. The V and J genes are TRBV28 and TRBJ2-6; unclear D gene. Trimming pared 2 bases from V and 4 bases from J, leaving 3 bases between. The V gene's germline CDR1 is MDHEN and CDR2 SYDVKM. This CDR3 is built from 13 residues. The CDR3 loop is CASSLEGANVLTF. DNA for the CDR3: TGTGCCAGCAGTTTAGAGGGGGCCAACGTCCTGACTTTC.